The source of this T cell receptor beta chain is a study of cytomegalovirus exposure and HLA in healthy donors. For this clone: Its antigen is still unknown.

Findings and limits, study-wide: Presence/absence analyses assumed roughly uniform sequencing depth across donors, which may not hold. V- and J-gene trimming of TCR beta was linked (in a later analysis) to a missense DCLRE1C variant.

13 Jbeta primers and 60 Vbeta primers were used for the PCR. Using immunoSEQ multiplex PCR, the repertoire was profiled, and TCRdb retains in-frame clones only, with some absent. The table records 95,000 or so clones, 81% of them present only once. Between the trimmed V and J ends, which lost 4 bases and 1 base, there was a span of 14 bases. CDR3 length equals 15 residues. From germline, CDR1 is SGDLS and CDR2 YYNGEE. Healthy bone marrow donors made up the donors. The TCR comes from a woman in her 70s in good health and CMV-seropositive. The specimen sequenced was PBMCs. The chain couples TRBV9 to TRBJ1-1; a weak D match, TRBD1 (5 bases). The CDR3 bases are TGTGCCAGCAGCCCCCGGGACTTAAAGAACACTGAAGCTTTCTTT. Its protein is CASSPRDLKNTEAFF.